This T cell receptor beta chain emerged from a study of blood T cell repertoires in COVID-19. Study-wide context: Italy, Spain and the United States were the sources of the convalescent and acute COVID-19 samples.

Data came from immunoSEQ multiplex PCR; TCRdb stores just in-frame clones and leaves some out. The sample shows 200,000 to 300,000 clones, approximately 86% of them seen only once. The sequence was collected from an older woman with COVID-19, enrolled during active disease. Sequencing used peripheral blood.

Written as DNA, the CDR3 is TGTGCCAGCAGCCCTGGGACAGAAAAATTCCCGCATGGCTACACCTTC. Translating gives CASSPGTEKFPHGYTF. The V and J genes are TRBV5-6 and TRBJ1-2; TRBD1 aligns across 7 bases. CDR3 size: 16 residues. J lost 6 bases, V lost 4 bases, and 15 bases had no gene match. Looked up from germline, CDR1 is SGHDT and CDR2 is YYEEEE.